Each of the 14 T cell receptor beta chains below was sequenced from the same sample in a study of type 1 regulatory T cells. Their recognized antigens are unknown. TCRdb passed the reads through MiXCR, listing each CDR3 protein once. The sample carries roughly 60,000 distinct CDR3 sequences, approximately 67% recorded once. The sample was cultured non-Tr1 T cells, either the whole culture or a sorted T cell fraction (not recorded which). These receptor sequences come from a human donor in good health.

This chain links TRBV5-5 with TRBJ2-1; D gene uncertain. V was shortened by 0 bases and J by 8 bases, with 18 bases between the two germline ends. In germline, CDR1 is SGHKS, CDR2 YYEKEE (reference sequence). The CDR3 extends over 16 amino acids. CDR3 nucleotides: TGTGCCAGCAGCTTGGTTCCTCAATCATTATCCCATGAGCAGTTCTTC. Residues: CASSLVPQSLSHEQFF.

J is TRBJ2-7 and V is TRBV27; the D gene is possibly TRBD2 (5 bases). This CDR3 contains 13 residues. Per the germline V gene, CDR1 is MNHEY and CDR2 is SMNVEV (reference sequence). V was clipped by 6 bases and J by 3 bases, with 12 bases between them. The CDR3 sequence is CASRAGLSYEQYF. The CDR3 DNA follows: TGTGCCAGCAGGGCCGGACTTAGCTACGAGCAGTACTTC.

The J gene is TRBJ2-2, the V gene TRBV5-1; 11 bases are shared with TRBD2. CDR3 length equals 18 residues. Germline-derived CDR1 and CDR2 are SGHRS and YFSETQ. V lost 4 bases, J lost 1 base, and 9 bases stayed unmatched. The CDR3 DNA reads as TGCGCCAGCAGCCGCGAGCCGACTAGCGGGGTGAACACCGGGGAGCTGTTTTTT. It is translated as CASSREPTSGVNTGELFF.

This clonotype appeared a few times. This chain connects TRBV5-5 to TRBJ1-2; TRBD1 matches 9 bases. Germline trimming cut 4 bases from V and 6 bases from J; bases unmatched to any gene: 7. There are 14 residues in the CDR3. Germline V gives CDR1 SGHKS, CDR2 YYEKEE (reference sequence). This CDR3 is CASSNRGQGNGYTF. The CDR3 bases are TGTGCCAGCAGCAACCGGGGACAGGGAAATGGCTACACCTTC. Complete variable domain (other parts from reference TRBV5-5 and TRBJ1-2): DAGVTQSPTHLIKTRGQQVTLRCSPISGHKSVSWYQQVLGQGPQFIFQYYEKEERGRGNFPDRFSARQFPNYSSELNVNALLLGDSALYLCASSNRGQGNGYTFGSGTRLTVV.

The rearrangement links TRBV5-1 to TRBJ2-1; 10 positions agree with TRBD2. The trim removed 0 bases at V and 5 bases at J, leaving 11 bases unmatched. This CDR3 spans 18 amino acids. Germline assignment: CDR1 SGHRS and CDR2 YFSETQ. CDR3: CASSLEFSGLASNNEQFF. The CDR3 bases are TGCGCCAGCAGCTTGGAGTTCTCGGGACTAGCGTCCAACAATGAGCAGTTCTTC.

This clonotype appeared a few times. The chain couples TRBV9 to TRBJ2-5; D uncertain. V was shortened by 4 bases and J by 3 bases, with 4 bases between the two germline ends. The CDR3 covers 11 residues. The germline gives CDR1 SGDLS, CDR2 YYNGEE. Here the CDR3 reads CASSKEETQYF. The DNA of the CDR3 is TGTGCCAGCAGCAAAGAAGAGACCCAGTACTTC.

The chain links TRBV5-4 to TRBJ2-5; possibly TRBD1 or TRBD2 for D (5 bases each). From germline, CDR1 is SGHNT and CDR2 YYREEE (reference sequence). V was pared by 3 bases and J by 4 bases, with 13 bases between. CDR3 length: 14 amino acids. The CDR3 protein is CASSSLRGGETQYF. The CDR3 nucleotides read TGTGCCAGCAGCTCTTTGAGGGGCGGAGAGACCCAGTACTTC.

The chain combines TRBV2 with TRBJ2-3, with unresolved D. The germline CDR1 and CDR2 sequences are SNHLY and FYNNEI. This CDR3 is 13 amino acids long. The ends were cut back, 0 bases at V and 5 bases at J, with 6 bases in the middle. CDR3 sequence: CASSEARGDTQYF. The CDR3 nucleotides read TGTGCCAGCAGTGAAGCGCGAGGAGATACGCAGTATTTT.

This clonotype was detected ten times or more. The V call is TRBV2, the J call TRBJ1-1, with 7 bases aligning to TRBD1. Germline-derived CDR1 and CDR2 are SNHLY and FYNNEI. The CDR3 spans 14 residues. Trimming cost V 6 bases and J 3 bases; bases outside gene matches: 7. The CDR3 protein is CASSQQGRDTEAFF. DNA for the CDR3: TGTGCCAGCAGCCAACAGGGGCGCGACACTGAAGCTTTCTTT.

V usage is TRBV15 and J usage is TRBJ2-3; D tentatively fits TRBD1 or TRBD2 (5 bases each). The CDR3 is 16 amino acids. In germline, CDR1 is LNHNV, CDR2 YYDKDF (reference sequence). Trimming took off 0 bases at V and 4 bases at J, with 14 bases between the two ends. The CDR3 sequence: CATSRDPGAVADTQYF. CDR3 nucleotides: TGTGCCACCAGCAGAGATCCCGGGGCCGTAGCAGATACGCAGTATTTT.

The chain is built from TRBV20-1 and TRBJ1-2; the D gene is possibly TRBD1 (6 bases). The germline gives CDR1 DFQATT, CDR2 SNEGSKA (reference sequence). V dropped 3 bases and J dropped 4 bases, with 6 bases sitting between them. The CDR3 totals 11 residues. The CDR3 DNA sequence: TGCAGTGCTAGGGACAGCTATGGCTACACCTTC. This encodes CSARDSYGYTF.

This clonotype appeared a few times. Written as DNA, the CDR3 is TGCAGTGCTAGAGATTCAGGGGGCCGTCATCGCGAGCAGTACTTC. Translating it yields CSARDSGGRHREQYF. V usage is TRBV20-1 and J usage is TRBJ2-7; 8 bases are a match to TRBD1. The CDR3 spans 15 residues. From germline, CDR1 is DFQATT and CDR2 SNEGSKA (reference sequence). J was trimmed by 6 bases and V by 0 bases; bases with no gene match: 10.

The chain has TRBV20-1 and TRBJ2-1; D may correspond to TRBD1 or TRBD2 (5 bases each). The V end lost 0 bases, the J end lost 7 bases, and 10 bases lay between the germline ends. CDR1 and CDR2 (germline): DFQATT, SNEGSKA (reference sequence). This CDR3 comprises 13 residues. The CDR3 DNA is TGCAGTGCTAGAGAGTGGGGGATGAATGAGCAGTTCTTC. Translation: CSAREWGMNEQFF.

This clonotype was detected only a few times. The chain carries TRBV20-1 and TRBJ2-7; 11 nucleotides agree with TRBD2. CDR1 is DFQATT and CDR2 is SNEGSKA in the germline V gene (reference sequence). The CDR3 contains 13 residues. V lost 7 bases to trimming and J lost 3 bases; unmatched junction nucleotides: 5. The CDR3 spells CSVAGTSGYEQYF. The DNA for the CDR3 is TGCAGTGTCGCCGGGACTAGCGGCTACGAGCAGTACTTC.